This TCR beta chain originates from a study of T cells in tumors after PD-1 blockade. Background on the study: Each patient got pembrolizumab 200 mg every 3 weeks or cemiplimab 350 mg every 2 weeks. During anti-PD-1 treatment, some patients continued daily vismodegib 150 mg. Peripheral blood samples averaged 36,536 unique clonotypes and roughly 110,000 templates. Study results and caveats: Some novel exhausted tumor clones appeared in pre-treatment blood, suggesting peripheral recruitment.

Points on this clone: Its antigen is unidentified.

Only in-frame clones appear in the TCRdb table, and some are missing; sequencing was by immunoSEQ multiplex PCR. The sample lists almost 35,000 clones, about three quarters occurring once. V lost 4 bases, J lost 4 bases, and 8 bases stayed unmatched. Germline CDR1 reads WSHSY; CDR2 reads SAAADI. CDR3 length: 17 residues. The J gene is TRBJ2-7, the V gene TRBV10-2; 15 bases fit TRBD2. The material was PBMCs, obtained after anti-PD-1 treatment. The receptor comes from a human donor with basal cell carcinoma. The CDR3 spells CASSALGTSGGLYEQYF. Written as DNA, the CDR3 is TGCGCCAGCAGTGCCCTTGGGACTAGCGGGGGGTTGTACGAGCAGTACTTC.